A selection of T cell receptor beta chains follows, all from one sample in a study of cytomegalovirus exposure and HLA in healthy donors. TCRdb keeps only in-frame clones here, not all; method: immunoSEQ multiplex PCR. This sample carries some 150,000 clones, with 0.79% going to the ten biggest clones. Input material: PBMCs. The receptor source for this set is a woman aged 18-29 years in good health and CMV-seropositive. CDR3s include the opening cysteine and the closing phenylalanine or tryptophan. The order of the fields is CDR3 DNA, CDR3 protein, D gene, J gene, V gene. The D gene is left open where the match is weak.

DNA: TGCGCCAGCAGCCAAGATATTCTCCAGGGAGGGTATGGCTACACCTTC
CDR3: CASSQDILQGGYGYTF
D: -
J: TRBJ1-2
V: TRBV4-1

DNA: TGTGCCAGCAGTGGTCCGGTTGAGACGGGGAGGTCAGTTGGAACAGATACGCAGTATTTT
CDR3: CASSGPVETGRSVGTDTQYF
D: -
J: TRBJ2-3
V: TRBV7-8

DNA: TGTGCCAGCAGCTTAGGACCTGACAGGGATTCCTACGAGCAGTACTTC
CDR3: CASSLGPDRDSYEQYF
D: TRBD1
J: TRBJ2-7
V: TRBV11-3

DNA: TGTGCCAGCAGCAAAGGCGGGGTGAATGTGGGGACAGCGGGCTGGATCGTCCATGGCTACACCTTC
CDR3: CASSKGGVNVGTAGWIVHGYTF
D: -
J: TRBJ1-2
V: TRBV21-1

DNA: TGCGCCAGCAGCCAAGATAGTCCGGCAGGGGGGTACAATGAGCAGTTCTTC
CDR3: CASSQDSPAGGYNEQFF
D: -
J: TRBJ2-1
V: TRBV4-1

DNA: TGTGCCAGCAGCTTGGCCATGTCAGGGGGCAATGAAAAACTGTTTTTT
CDR3: CASSLAMSGGNEKLFF
D: TRBD1
J: TRBJ1-4
V: TRBV5-6

DNA: TGCGCCAGCAGCTTAGGACAGGGAGCGGAGGCCCAGTACTTC
CDR3: CASSLGQGAEAQYF
D: TRBD1
J: TRBJ2-5
V: TRBV5-1

DNA: TGCGCCAGCAGCGTATCCGGGACTAGCGGGGAAGAGACCCAGTACTTC
CDR3: CASSVSGTSGEETQYF
D: TRBD2
J: TRBJ2-5
V: TRBV4-3

DNA: TGTGCCAGCAGTTTGAAGCGGGGAGCTGAACCTAGTACAGATACGCAGTATTTT
CDR3: CASSLKRGAEPSTDTQYF
D: TRBD2
J: TRBJ2-3
V: TRBV7-8

DNA: TGTGCCAGCAGTTTATTCGGCAGGGGTACAGATACGCAGTATTTT
CDR3: CASSLFGRGTDTQYF
D: -
J: TRBJ2-3
V: TRBV27

DNA: TGTGCCTGGAGTGTACGGGTAGGGGACAATGGACAGCCCCAGCATTTT
CDR3: CAWSVRVGDNGQPQHF
D: -
J: TRBJ1-5
V: TRBV30

DNA: TGTGCCAGCAGTTATTACGGGGGGGTCCTCGGGGAGACCCAGTACTTC
CDR3: CASSYYGGVLGETQYF
D: TRBD2
J: TRBJ2-5
V: TRBV6-5

DNA: TGTGCCAGTAGTTCGGGGGGCTCGGCCGGGGAGCTGTTTTTT
CDR3: CASSSGGSAGELFF
D: -
J: TRBJ2-2
V: TRBV19

DNA: TGTGCCAGCAGTTTAGAATGGCACCAGAACACTGAAGCTTTCTTT
CDR3: CASSLEWHQNTEAFF
D: -
J: TRBJ1-1
V: TRBV27

DNA: TGTGCCAGCAGCTCAGGGTCTCCTAGCACAGATACGCAGTATTTT
CDR3: CASSSGSPSTDTQYF
D: -
J: TRBJ2-3
V: TRBV7-8

DNA: TGCGCCAGCAGCTTTTGGACTAGCGGGAACTCCTACGAGCAGTACTTC
CDR3: CASSFWTSGNSYEQYF
D: TRBD2
J: TRBJ2-7
V: TRBV5-1

DNA: TGTGCCAGCAGCCTCTGGACAGATTTTCAAGAGACCCAGTACTTC
CDR3: CASSLWTDFQETQYF
D: -
J: TRBJ2-5
V: TRBV5-6

DNA: TGCGCCAGCAGCCATCCAGGGTATAACACTGAAGCTTTCTTT
CDR3: CASSHPGYNTEAFF
D: -
J: TRBJ1-1
V: TRBV4-1

DNA: TGTGCCAGCAGTTCGAATACAGGGGGCGGAAACACTGAAGCTTTCTTT
CDR3: CASSSNTGGGNTEAFF
D: TRBD1
J: TRBJ1-1
V: TRBV27

DNA: TGTGCCTGGGACAACTGGGGACTAGCGGGGACAGATACGCAGTATTTT
CDR3: CAWDNWGLAGTDTQYF
D: TRBD2
J: TRBJ2-3
V: TRBV30

DNA: TGTGCCAGCACCCCGACAGGAGTACACTATGGCTACACCTTC
CDR3: CASTPTGVHYGYTF
D: -
J: TRBJ1-2
V: TRBV7-2

DNA: TGTGCCTGGAGTGGAGGTGTGGAGCAGTTCTTC
CDR3: CAWSGGVEQFF
D: -
J: TRBJ2-1
V: TRBV30

DNA: TGTGCCAGCAGTTACGCCGACCTAGGCCCCGGGGAGCTGTTTTTT
CDR3: CASSYADLGPGELFF
D: -
J: TRBJ2-2
V: TRBV6-5

DNA: TGTGCCAGCAGTTTAAGGGGACACTTCAATGAAAAACTGTTTTTT
CDR3: CASSLRGHFNEKLFF
D: -
J: TRBJ1-4
V: TRBV27

DNA: TGTGCCAGCAGTGAATTGGGGGAGGTATACGAGCAGTACTTC
CDR3: CASSELGEVYEQYF
D: -
J: TRBJ2-7
V: TRBV6-1

DNA: TGTGCCAGTAGTCCGTACGGTAGACTAGCGGGAGAGACCCAGTACTTC
CDR3: CASSPYGRLAGETQYF
D: TRBD2
J: TRBJ2-5
V: TRBV19

DNA: TGTGCCAGCAGTGTCAGGGGGCATGGCTACACCTTC
CDR3: CASSVRGHGYTF
D: TRBD1
J: TRBJ1-2
V: TRBV2

DNA: TGTGCCAGCAGTCCAGGGGGCGGGGAGAACTATGGCTACACCTTC
CDR3: CASSPGGGENYGYTF
D: TRBD1
J: TRBJ1-2
V: TRBV7-2

DNA: TGTGCCAGCAGCAATCCGGGCGGGGGGTCAGATACGCAGTATTTT
CDR3: CASSNPGGGSDTQYF
D: TRBD2
J: TRBJ2-3
V: TRBV9

DNA: TGTGCCAGCAGCGTTATGGGGGCGGGCTACTATGGCTACACCTTC
CDR3: CASSVMGAGYYGYTF
D: -
J: TRBJ1-2
V: TRBV2

DNA: TGTGCCATCAGTGAGGGGGGGCTAGCGGGAGTAACAGATACGCAGTATTTT
CDR3: CAISEGGLAGVTDTQYF
D: TRBD2
J: TRBJ2-3
V: TRBV10-3

DNA: TGTGCCACCTCTTGGACAGGGATGAACACTGAAGCTTTCTTT
CDR3: CATSWTGMNTEAFF
D: TRBD1
J: TRBJ1-1
V: TRBV10-3

DNA: TGTGCCAGCAGTGGCAGGGTGGGAGGAGAGACCCAGTACTTC
CDR3: CASSGRVGGETQYF
D: -
J: TRBJ2-5
V: TRBV25-1

DNA: TGTGCCAGCAGCACCCTGACTAGCGGGAGGTCGAGGGAGCAGTACTTC
CDR3: CASSTLTSGRSREQYF
D: TRBD2
J: TRBJ2-7
V: TRBV7-6

DNA: TGTGCCTGGGCCGGGGTTGGTGGGGTTAGGGAGACCCAGTACTTC
CDR3: CAWAGVGGVRETQYF
D: -
J: TRBJ2-5
V: TRBV30

DNA: TGTGCCAGCAGCTCTTCGAGCACCGGGGAGCTGTTTTTT
CDR3: CASSSSSTGELFF
D: -
J: TRBJ2-2
V: TRBV7-3

DNA: TGTGCCAGCAGCTTGGACCGACAGTCAGCTTTCTTT
CDR3: CASSLDRQSAFF
D: -
J: TRBJ1-1
V: TRBV5-4

DNA: TGTGCCAGTAGTAACTCCGGGACAGGGTATGGCTACACCTTC
CDR3: CASSNSGTGYGYTF
D: TRBD1
J: TRBJ1-2
V: TRBV19